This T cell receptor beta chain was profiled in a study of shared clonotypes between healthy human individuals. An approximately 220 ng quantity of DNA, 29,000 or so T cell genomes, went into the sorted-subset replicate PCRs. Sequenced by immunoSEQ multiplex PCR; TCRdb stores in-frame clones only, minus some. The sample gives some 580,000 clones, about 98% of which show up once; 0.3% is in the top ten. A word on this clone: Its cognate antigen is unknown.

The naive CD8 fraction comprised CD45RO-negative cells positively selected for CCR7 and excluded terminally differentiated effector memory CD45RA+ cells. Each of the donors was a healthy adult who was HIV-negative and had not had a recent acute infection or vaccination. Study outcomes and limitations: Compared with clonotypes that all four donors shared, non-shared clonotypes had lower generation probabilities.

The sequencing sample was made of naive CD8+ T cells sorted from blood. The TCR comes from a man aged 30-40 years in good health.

CDR3 bases: TGCGCCAGCAGTTCCAGGGACACCAGTTCCACAGATACGCAGTATTTT. This encodes CASSSRDTSSTDTQYF. The chain couples TRBV5-1 to TRBJ2-3; D is perhaps TRBD1 (6 bases). The germline V gene encodes CDR1 SGHRS and CDR2 YFSETQ. Deletions cut 5 bases from V and 2 bases from J, with 18 bases between. This CDR3 comprises 16 residues.